The next 8 T cell receptor beta chains were all read from a single sample in a study of T-cell reconstitution after alpha-beta-depleted transplantation in children. A library of TCRbeta sequences, prepared with unique molecular identifiers, was generated. TCRdb re-called the PCR reads with MiXCR, one entry per CDR3 protein. The repertoire consists of some 260,000 distinct CDR3 sequences, with 20% to 30% occurring once and the leading ten covering under 5.5%. The material sequenced was PBMCs, mostly from graft donor cells, taken 360 days after TCRalphabeta/CD19-depleted stem cell transplant. The receptors stem from a female patient aged 2-15 years who had a stem cell transplant for congenital amegakaryocytic thrombocytopenia, so the T cells may come from the graft donor.

This chain connects TRBV7-2 to TRBJ2-2; the D is unclear. V lost 2 bases and J 0 bases, leaving 7 bases between the germline ends. The germline CDR1 and CDR2 sequences are SGHTA and FQGNSA. The CDR3 spans 15 residues. The CDR3 coding sequence is TGTGCCAGCAGCTTAAGAGGCGCGAACACCGGGGAGCTGTTTTTT. Protein sequence: CASSLRGANTGELFF.

The V gene is TRBV12-3 or TRBV12-4, the J gene TRBJ2-1, with 9 bases fitting TRBD1. The trim removed 4 bases at V and 6 bases at J, leaving 7 bases unmatched. The CDR3 spans 15 residues. The CDR3, as DNA: TGTGCCAGCAGTTCGGGACAGGGTCCGGCCAATGAGCAGTTCTTC. Its protein product is CASSSGQGPANEQFF.

In its sample, this clonotype was seen a few times. V usage is TRBV11-2 and J usage is TRBJ1-5, with 10 bases lining up with TRBD1. The V and J ends lost 1 base and 0 bases, in that order; junction bases with no gene match: 9. The CDR3 runs 19 residues. Germline CDR1 and CDR2: SGHAT and FQNNGV. The CDR3: CASSLVVGTGAYSNQPQHF. The DNA for the CDR3 is TGTGCCAGCAGCTTAGTAGTTGGGACAGGGGCCTATAGCAATCAGCCCCAGCATTTT.

The rearrangement links TRBV4-2 to TRBJ2-2; D is unclear. V was trimmed by 0 bases and J by 3 bases, leaving 11 bases between them. The CDR3 totals 16 residues. The germline V gene encodes CDR1 LGHNA and CDR2 YNFKEQ. The CDR3 sequence is CASSQDTGGHTGELFF. The CDR3 DNA reads TGTGCCAGCAGCCAAGATACGGGCGGACACACCGGGGAGCTGTTTTTT.

This clonotype was seen only a few times. The gene calls are TRBV12-3 or TRBV12-4 and TRBJ2-5; 7 bases agree with TRBD2. The CDR3 loop spans 14 amino acids. The V segment lost 2 bases and the J segment 3 bases; nucleotides outside the gene matches: 3. The CDR3 loop reads CASSLSGAEETQYF. In DNA form, the CDR3 reads TGTGCCAGCAGTTTAAGCGGGGCGGAAGAGACCCAGTACTTC.

The J gene is TRBJ1-1, the V gene TRBV5-6; the D is unclear. V lost 0 bases to trimming and J lost 3 bases, with 6 bases between them. The CDR3 has 13 amino acids. From germline, CDR1 is SGHDT and CDR2 YYEEEE. The CDR3 DNA follows: TGTGCCAGCAGCTTGGGACAAGACACTGAAGCTTTCTTT. It is translated as CASSLGQDTEAFF.

The rearrangement joins TRBV29-1 to TRBJ1-6; 7 bases are a match to TRBD1. Germline V gene sequence: CDR1 SQVTM, CDR2 ANQGSEA. The trim removed 6 bases at V and 7 bases at J, leaving 6 bases unmatched. The CDR3 is made up of 13 amino acids. In nucleotides, the CDR3 is TGCAGCGTGTTGACAGGGTGGAATTCACCCCTCCACTTT. Amino acid sequence: CSVLTGWNSPLHF.

The chain links TRBV7-2 to TRBJ2-1; D is unresolved. Germline V gene data show CDR1 as SGHTA and CDR2 as FQGNSA. V was trimmed by 6 bases and J by 0 bases, leaving 6 bases between them. The CDR3 has 13 residues. The CDR3 bases are TGTGCCAGCAGTACCATCTCCTACAATGAGCAGTTCTTC. Protein product: CASSTISYNEQFF.